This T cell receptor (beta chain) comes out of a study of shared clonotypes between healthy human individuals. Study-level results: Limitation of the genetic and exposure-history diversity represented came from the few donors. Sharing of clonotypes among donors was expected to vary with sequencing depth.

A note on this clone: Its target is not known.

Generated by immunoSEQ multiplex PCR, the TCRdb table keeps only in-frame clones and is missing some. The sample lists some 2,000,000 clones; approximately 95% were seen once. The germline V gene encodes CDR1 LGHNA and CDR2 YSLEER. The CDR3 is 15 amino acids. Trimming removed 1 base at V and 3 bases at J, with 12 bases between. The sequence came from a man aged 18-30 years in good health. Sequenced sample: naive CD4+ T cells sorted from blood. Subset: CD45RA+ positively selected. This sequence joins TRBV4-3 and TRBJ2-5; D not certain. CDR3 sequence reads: CASSQGASGEETQYF. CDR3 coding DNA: TGCGCCAGCAGCCAAGGGGCCAGTGGGGAAGAGACCCAGTACTTC.